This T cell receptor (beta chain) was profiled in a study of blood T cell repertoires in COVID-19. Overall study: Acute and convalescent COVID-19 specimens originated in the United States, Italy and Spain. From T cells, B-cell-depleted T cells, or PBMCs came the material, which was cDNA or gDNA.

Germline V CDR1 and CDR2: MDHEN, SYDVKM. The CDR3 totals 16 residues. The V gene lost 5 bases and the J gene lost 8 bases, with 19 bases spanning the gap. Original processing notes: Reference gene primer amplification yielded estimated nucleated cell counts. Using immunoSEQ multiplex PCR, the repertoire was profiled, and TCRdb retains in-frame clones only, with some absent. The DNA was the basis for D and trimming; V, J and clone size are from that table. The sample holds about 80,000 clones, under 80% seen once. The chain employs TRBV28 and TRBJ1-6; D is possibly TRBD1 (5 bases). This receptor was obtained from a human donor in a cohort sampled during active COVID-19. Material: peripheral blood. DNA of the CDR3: TGTGCCAGCAGTATATCTAGGGGTGTCCGGGATTCACCCCTCCACTTT. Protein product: CASSISRGVRDSPLHF. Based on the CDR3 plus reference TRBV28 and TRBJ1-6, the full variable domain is DVKVTQSSRYLVKRTGEKVFLECVQDMDHENMFWYRQDPGLGLRLIYFSYDVKMKEKGDIPEGYSVSREKKERFSLILESASTNQTSMYLCASSISRGVRDSPLHFGNGTRLTVT.